This entry features one TCR beta chain sequence. Its specificity is not known. This sample is drawn from a study of T cells in localized non-small cell lung cancer. Whole-study findings and limits: An association was observed between higher blood T cell density and longer overall survival. Uninvolved nearby lung showed the greatest T cell clonality, exceeding that found in tumor. Researchers found a median roughly 56 of the top 100 tumor clones in adjacent lung. Sequence data derive from only one tumor region, so heterogeneity remains possible.

Sequencing used immunoSEQ multiplex PCR; TCRdb keeps in-frame clones, though not all of them. The sample carries tens of thousands of clones, approximately 90% recorded once. V was clipped by 2 bases and J by 8 bases; unmatched bases: 6. CDR3 length: 14 amino acids. Looked up from germline, CDR1 is SGHRS and CDR2 is YFSETQ. This chain connects TRBV5-1 to TRBJ1-4; 7 bases match TRBD1. The receptor comes from a man aged 40 to 70 with stage I squamous cell lung carcinoma. Material: peripheral blood, obtained before any cancer treatment. The CDR3 nucleotides are TGCGCCAGCAGCTTAGACAGGGCTGACGAAAAACTGTTTTTT. This translates into CASSLDRADEKLFF.